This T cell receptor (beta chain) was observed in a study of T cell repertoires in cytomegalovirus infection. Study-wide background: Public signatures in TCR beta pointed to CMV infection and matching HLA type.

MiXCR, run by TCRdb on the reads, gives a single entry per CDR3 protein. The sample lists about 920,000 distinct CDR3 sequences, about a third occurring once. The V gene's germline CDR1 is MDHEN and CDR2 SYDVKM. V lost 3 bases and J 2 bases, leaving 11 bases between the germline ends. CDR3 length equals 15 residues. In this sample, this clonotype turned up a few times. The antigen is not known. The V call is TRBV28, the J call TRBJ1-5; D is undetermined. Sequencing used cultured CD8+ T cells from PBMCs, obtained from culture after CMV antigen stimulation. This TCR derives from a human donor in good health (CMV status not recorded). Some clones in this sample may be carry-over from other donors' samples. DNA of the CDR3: TGTGCCAGCAGTTTCCCCGAGACTGGCAATCAGCCCCAGCATTTT. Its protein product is CASSFPETGNQPQHF.